This T cell receptor beta chain derives from a study of shared clonotypes between healthy human individuals. Clones were sequenced by immunoSEQ multiplex PCR, and TCRdb holds only the in-frame ones, with some missing. The table records about 380,000 clones, roughly 96% of them present only once. The sequenced sample was memory CD8+ T cells sorted from blood. Sample subset: CD45RO+ cells pooled with CCR7-negative TemRA cells. This TCR derives from a man aged 30-40 years in good health.

The CDR3 region is CASSLLAGAGELFF. DNA for the CDR3: TGTGCCAGCAGTTTACTAGCGGGAGCCGGGGAGCTGTTTTTT. V is TRBV28 and J is TRBJ2-2, with 10 nucleotides matching TRBD2. This CDR3 is 14 amino acids long. Germline-derived CDR1 and CDR2 are MDHEN and SYDVKM. V lost 2 bases and J lost 6; bases outside the gene matches: 0.